This T cell receptor (beta chain) stems from a study of radiotherapy plus CTLA-4 blockade in lung cancer. Study conclusions and caveats: Following radiotherapy plus ipilimumab, tumor-derived TCR clones expanded in the blood.

The data were produced by immunoSEQ multiplex PCR, yet TCRdb's version contains in-frame clones alone and is incomplete. The data show 65,000 to 95,000 clones, about 87% seen once. The CDR3 loop spans 12 amino acids. Germline CDR1 reads SGHNT; CDR2 reads YENEEA. V lost 3 bases to trimming and J lost 5 bases, with 6 bases between them. The sample holds one count of this clone. Its antigen remains unidentified. In chemo-refractory metastatic non-small-cell lung cancer, patients got ipilimumab CTLA-4 blockade together with focal radiation. The sequenced sample was peripheral blood, obtained from a patient treated with radiotherapy plus ipilimumab. The clonotype comes from a human donor with non-small cell lung cancer who had stable disease on radiotherapy plus ipilimumab. The chain uses TRBV11-3 and TRBJ2-3; D call uncertain. The CDR3 spells CASSFLGDTQYF. CDR3 bases: TGTGCCAGCAGCTTCTTGGGAGATACGCAGTATTTT.